This TCR beta chain was captured by sequencing in a study of cytomegalovirus exposure and HLA in healthy donors. Clones were read by immunoSEQ multiplex PCR, and TCRdb kept only the in-frame ones, dropping some. This table holds some 130,000 clones, roughly 89% found once. Sequencing was done on a sample of PBMCs. This TCR was sampled from a woman younger than 30 in good health and CMV-seronegative.

CDR3 sequence (DNA): TGCAGCGTTGAAGGGCGGGGAACCTCCTACGAGCAGTACTTC. It is translated as CSVEGRGTSYEQYF. The V call is TRBV29-1, the J call TRBJ2-7; possibly TRBD2 for D (6 bases). From germline, CDR1 is SQVTM and CDR2 ANQGSEA. V lost 1 base, J lost 0 bases, and 10 bases lay in between. This CDR3 has 14 amino acids.